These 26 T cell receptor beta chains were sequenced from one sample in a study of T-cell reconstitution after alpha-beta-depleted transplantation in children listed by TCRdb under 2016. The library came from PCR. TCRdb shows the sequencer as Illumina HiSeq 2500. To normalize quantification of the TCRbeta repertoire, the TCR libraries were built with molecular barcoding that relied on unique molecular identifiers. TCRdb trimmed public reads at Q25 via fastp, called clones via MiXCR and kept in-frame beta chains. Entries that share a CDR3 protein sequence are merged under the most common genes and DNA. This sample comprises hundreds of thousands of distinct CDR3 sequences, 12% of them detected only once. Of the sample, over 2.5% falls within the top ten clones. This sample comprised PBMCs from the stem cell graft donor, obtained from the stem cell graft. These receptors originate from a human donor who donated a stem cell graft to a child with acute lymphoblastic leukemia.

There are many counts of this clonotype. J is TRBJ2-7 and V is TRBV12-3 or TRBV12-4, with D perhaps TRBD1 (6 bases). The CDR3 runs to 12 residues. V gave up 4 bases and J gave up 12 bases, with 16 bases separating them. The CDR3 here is CASSSGQRTRYF. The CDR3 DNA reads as TGTGCCAGCAGTTCAGGACAGCGCACTAGGTACTTC.

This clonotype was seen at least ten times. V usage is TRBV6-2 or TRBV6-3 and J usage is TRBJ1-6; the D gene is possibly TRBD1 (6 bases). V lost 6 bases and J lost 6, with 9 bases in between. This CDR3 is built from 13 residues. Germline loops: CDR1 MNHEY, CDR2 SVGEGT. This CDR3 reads CASRGQLNSPLHF. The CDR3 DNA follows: TGTGCCAGCAGAGGACAGCTTAATTCACCCCTCCACTTT.

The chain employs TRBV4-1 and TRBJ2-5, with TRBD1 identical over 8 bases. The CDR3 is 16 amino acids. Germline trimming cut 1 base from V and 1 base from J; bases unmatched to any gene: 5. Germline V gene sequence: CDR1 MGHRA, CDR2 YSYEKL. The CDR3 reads CASSQVYGQGQETQYF. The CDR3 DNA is TGCGCCAGCAGCCAAGTCTACGGACAGGGCCAAGAGACCCAGTACTTC.

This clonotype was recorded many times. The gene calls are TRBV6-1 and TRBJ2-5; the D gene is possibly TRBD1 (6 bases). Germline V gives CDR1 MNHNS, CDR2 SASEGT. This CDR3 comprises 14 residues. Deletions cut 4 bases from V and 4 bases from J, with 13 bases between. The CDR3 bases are TGTGCCAGCAGTGCCCCGGGACATAGAGAGACCCAGTACTTC. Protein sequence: CASSAPGHRETQYF.

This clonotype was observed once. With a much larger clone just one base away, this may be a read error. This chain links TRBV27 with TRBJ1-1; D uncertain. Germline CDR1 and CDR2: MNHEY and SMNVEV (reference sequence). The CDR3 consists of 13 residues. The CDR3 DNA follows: TGTGCCAGCAGTTTATTCCTCTACACTGACGCTTTCTTT. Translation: CASSLFLYTDAFF.

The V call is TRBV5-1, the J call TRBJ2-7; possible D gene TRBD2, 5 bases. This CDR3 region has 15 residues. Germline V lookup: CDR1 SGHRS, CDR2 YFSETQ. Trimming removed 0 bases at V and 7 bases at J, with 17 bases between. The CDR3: CASSLESSLSGEQYF. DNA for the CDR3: TGCGCCAGCAGCTTGGAAAGTTCACTGTCGGGGGAGCAGTACTTC.

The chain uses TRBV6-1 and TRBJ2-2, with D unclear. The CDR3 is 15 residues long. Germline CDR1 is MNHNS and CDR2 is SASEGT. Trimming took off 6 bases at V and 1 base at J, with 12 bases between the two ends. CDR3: CASSRPPGNTGELFF. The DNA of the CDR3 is TGTGCCAGCAGCCGCCCCCCAGGGAACACCGGGGAGCTGTTTTTT.

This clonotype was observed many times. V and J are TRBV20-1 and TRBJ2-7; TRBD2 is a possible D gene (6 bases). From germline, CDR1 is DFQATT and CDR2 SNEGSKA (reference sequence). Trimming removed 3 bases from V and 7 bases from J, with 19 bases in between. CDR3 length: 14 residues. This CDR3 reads CSARGRRVILEQYF. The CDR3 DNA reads TGCAGTGCTAGGGGGAGGCGTGTCATACTAGAGCAGTACTTC.

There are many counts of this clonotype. Here the CDR3 reads CASSLGTVNYGYTF. The CDR3 DNA reads TGTGCCAGCAGCTTGGGTACGGTTAACTATGGCTACACCTTC. J is TRBJ1-2 and V is TRBV5-6; D unresolved. Germline loops: CDR1 SGHDT, CDR2 YYEEEE. CDR3 length: 14 amino acids. V lost 0 bases and J lost 1, with 7 bases in between.

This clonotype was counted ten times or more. The CDR3 DNA is TGCAGTGCCCTCCCCGACAGACTGAACACTGAAGCTTTCTTT. This codes for CSALPDRLNTEAFF. J is TRBJ1-1 and V is TRBV20-1, with a possible D match to TRBD1 (5 bases). The CDR3 loop spans 14 amino acids. CDR1 is DFQATT, CDR2 SNEGSKA, per germline (reference sequence). Trimming pared 6 bases from V and 0 bases from J, leaving 14 bases between.

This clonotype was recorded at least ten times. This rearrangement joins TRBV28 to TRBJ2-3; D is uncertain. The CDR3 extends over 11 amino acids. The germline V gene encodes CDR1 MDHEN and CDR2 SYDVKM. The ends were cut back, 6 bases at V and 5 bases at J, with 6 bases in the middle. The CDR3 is CASRNLDTQYF. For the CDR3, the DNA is TGTGCCAGCAGGAACTTAGATACGCAGTATTTT.

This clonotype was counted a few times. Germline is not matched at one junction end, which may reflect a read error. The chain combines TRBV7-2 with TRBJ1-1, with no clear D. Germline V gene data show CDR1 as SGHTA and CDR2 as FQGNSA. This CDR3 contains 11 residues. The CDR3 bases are TGTGCCAGCAGTTTAGCAGGCGAAGCTTTCTTT. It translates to CASSLAGEAFF.

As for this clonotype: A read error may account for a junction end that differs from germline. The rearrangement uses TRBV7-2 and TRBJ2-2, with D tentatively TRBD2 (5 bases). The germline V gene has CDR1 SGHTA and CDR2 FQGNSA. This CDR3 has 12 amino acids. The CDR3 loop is CASRYYTGELFF. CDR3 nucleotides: TGTGCCAGCCGCTACTACACCGGGGAGCTGTTTTTC.

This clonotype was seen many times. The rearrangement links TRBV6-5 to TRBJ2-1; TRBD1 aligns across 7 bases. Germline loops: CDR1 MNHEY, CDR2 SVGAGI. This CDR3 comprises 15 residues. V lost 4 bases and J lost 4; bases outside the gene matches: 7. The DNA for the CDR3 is TGTGCCAGCAGTTTGGAGAACAGGGGATACAATGAGCAGTTCTTC. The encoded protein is CASSLENRGYNEQFF.

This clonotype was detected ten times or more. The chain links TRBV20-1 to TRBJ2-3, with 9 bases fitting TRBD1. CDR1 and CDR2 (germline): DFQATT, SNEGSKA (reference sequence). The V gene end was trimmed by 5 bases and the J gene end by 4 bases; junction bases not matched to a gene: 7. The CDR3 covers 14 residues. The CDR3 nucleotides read TGCAGTGCTCCAAAGACAGGGGGACCAGATACGCAGTATTTT. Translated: CSAPKTGGPDTQYF.

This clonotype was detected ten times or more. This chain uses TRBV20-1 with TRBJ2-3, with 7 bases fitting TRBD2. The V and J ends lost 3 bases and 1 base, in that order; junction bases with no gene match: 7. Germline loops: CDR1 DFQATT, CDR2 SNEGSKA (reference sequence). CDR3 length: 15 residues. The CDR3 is CSASLAGAGTDTQYF. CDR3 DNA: TGCAGTGCTAGTTTGGCGGGAGCTGGCACAGATACGCAGTATTTT.

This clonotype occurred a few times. The CDR3 here is CAHGIDEKLFF. CDR3 nucleotide sequence: TGTGCCCATGGAATAGACGAAAAACTGTTTTTT. This sequence joins TRBV30 and TRBJ1-4; D uncertain. Trimming removed 8 bases from V and 8 bases from J, with 12 bases in between. The CDR3 sequence is 11 residues long. Germline CDR1 reads GTSNPN; CDR2 reads SVGIG (reference sequence).

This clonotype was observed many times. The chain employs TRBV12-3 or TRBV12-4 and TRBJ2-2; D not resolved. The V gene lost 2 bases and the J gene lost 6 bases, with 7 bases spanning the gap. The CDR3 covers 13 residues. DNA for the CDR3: TGTGCCAGCAGTTTAATGGATCCCGGGGAGCTGTTTTTT. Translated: CASSLMDPGELFF.

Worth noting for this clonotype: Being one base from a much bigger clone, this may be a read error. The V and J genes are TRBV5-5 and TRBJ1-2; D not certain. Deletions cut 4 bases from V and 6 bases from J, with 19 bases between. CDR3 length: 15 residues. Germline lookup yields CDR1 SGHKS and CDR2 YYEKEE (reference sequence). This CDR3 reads CASSQRNWGLDGYTF. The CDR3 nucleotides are TGTGCCAGCAGCCAGAGGAATTGGGGTTTGGATGGCTACACCTTC. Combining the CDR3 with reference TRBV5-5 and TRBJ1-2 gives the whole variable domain DAGVTQSPTHLIKTRGQQVTLRCSPISGHKSVSWYQQVLGQGPQFIFQYYEKEERGRGNFPDRFSARQFPNYSSELNVNALLLGDSALYLCASSQRNWGLDGYTFGSGTRLTVV.

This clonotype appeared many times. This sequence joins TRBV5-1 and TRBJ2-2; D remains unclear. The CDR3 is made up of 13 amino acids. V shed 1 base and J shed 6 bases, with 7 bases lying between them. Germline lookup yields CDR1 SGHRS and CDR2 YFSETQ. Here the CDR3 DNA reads TGCGCCAGCAGCTTGTTCCAGGCCGGGGAGCTGTTTTTT. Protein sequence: CASSLFQAGELFF.

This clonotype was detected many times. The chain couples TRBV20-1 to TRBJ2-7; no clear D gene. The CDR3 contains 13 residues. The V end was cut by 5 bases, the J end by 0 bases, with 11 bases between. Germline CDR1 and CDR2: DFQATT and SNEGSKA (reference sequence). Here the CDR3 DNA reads TGCAGTGCTGAGAAGGGTCCCTCCTACGAGCAGTACTTC. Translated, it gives CSAEKGPSYEQYF.

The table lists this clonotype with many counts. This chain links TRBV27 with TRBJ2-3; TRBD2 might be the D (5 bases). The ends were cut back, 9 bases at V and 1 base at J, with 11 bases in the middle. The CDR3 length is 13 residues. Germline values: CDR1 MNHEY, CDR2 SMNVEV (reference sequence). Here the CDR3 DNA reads TGTGCCAGTTGTGGACTGGGCACAGATACGCAGTATTTT. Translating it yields CASCGLGTDTQYF.

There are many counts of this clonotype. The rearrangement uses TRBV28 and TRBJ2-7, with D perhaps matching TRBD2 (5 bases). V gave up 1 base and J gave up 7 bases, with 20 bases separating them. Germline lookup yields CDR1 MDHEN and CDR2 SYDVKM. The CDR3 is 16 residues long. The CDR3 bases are TGTGCCAGCAGTTTATCCTTTCCTGCGGACTCGGGGGAGCAGTACTTC. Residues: CASSLSFPADSGEQYF.

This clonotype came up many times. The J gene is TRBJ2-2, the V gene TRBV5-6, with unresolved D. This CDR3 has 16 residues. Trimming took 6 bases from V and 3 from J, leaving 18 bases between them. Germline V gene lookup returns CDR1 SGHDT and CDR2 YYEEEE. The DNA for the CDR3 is TGTGCCAGCATCGATTCTTCTCCCACCGACACCGGGGAGCTGTTTTTT. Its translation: CASIDSSPTDTGELFF.

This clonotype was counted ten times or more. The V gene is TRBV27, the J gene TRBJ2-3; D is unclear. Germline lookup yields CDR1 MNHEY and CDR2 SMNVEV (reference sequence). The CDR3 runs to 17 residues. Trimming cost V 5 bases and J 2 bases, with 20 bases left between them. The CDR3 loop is CASSPLGWGEHTDTQYF. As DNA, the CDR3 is TGTGCCAGCAGTCCCCTTGGATGGGGTGAACACACAGATACGCAGTATTTT.

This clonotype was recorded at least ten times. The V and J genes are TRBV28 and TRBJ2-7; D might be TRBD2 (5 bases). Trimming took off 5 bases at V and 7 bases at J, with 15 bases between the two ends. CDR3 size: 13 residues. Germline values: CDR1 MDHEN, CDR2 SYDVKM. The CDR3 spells CASSKLGGWEQYF. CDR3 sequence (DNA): TGTGCCAGCAGTAAATTAGGAGGTTGGGAGCAGTACTTC.